The clone carrying this T cell receptor beta chain was observed at least ten times. V was clipped by 10 bases and J by 4 bases, with 16 bases between them. This CDR3 contains 14 residues. Germline V CDR1 and CDR2: MNHEY, SMNVEV (reference sequence). MiXCR, applied by TCRdb to the 5' RACE reads, yields one record per CDR3 protein. The profile shows under 350,000 distinct CDR3 sequences, roughly 8.6% of them singletons. The source of the sample is a study of identical twins. The same data also went into a second study, on yellow fever vaccine responses in identical twins.

The receptor's source is a woman under 30 in good health. The J gene is TRBJ1-4, the V gene TRBV27, with a weak D call TRBD1 (6 bases). Input material: CD8+ T cells sorted from blood. CDR3 residues: CATSSGAVNEKLFF. The CDR3 DNA reads as TGTGCCACCTCCTCGGGGGCCGTTAATGAAAAACTGTTTTTT.